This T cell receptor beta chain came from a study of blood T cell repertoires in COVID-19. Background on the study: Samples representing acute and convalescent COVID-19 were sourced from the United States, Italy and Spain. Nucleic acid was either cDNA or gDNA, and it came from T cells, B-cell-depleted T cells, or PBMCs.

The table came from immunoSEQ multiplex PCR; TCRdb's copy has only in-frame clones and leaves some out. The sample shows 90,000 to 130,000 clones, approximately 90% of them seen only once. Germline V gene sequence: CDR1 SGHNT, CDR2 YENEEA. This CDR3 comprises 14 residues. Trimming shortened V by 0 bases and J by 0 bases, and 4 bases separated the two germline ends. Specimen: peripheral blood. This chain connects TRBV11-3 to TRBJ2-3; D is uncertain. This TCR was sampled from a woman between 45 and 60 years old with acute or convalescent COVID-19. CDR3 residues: CASSLDVSTDTQYF. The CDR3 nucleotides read TGTGCCAGCAGCTTAGATGTAAGCACAGATACGCAGTATTTT.